These 3 T cell receptor beta chains were sequenced from one sample in a study of T cell changes during pregnancy in multiple sclerosis. The data were produced by immunoSEQ multiplex PCR, yet TCRdb's version contains in-frame clones alone and is incomplete. The table includes 40,000 or so clones, 90% to 95% detected once. This specimen was CD8+ T cells from peripheral blood mononuclear cells, taken in the third trimester of pregnancy. These receptors all come from a female donor with multiple sclerosis, enrolled in a pregnancy study.

This chain links TRBV7-9 with TRBJ1-2; D gene ambiguous. V lost 1 base to trimming and J lost 7 bases, with 16 bases between them. The germline gives CDR1 SEHNR, CDR2 FQNEAQ (reference sequence). CDR3 length equals 15 residues. The CDR3 region is CASSLGQAIFTGYTF. CDR3 nucleotides: TGTGCCAGCAGCTTAGGTCAAGCCATCTTTACTGGCTACACCTTC.

The chain links TRBV2 to TRBJ2-1, with D perhaps TRBD2 (5 bases). The CDR3 is 13 residues long. Per germline, CDR1 SNHLY and CDR2 FYNNEI. Trimming cost V 6 bases and J 7 bases, with 13 bases left between them. CDR3 residues: CASRESGENEQFF. The CDR3 region has the DNA TGTGCCAGCAGGGAGTCCGGGGAGAATGAGCAGTTCTTC.

The chain couples TRBV2 to TRBJ2-1; D possibly corresponds to TRBD2 (7 bases). V lost 0 bases and J lost 3, with 12 bases in between. Germline CDR1 and CDR2: SNHLY and FYNNEI. This CDR3 has 16 residues. CDR3 sequence: CASSEAGGGVYNEQFF. The CDR3 DNA reads as TGTGCCAGCAGTGAAGCGGGAGGGGGGGTCTACAATGAGCAGTTCTTC.